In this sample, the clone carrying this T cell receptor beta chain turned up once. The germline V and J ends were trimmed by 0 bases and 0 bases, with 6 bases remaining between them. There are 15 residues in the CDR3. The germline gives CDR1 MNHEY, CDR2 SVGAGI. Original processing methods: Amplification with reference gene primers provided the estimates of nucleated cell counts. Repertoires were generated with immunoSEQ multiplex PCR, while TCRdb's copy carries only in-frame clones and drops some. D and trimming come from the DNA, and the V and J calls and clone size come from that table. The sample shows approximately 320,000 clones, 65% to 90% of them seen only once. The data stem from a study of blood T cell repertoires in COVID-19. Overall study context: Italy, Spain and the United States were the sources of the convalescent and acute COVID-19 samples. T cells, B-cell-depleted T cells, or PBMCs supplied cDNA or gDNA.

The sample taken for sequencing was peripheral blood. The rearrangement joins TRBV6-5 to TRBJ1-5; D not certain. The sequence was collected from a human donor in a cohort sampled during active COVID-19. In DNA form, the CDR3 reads TGTGCCAGCAGTTACTCCGGTTATAGCAATCAGCCCCAGCATTTT. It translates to CASSYSGYSNQPQHF.